The present T cell receptor (beta chain) was sequenced within a study of T cells in Graves' hyperthyroidism and ophthalmopathy. Overall study: Specimen type is peripheral blood, collected at initial diagnosis prior to any treatment.

TCR beta CDR3 regions were amplified from RNA. During a first-round RT-PCR of the TCR CDR3, the HTBI primer set was used. MiXCR, applied by TCRdb to the multiplex PCR reads, yields one record per CDR3 protein. This sample has 350,000 to 450,000 distinct CDR3 sequences, with 14% found just once. V was trimmed by 1 base and J by 2 bases, leaving 13 bases between them. The CDR3 runs 15 residues. Germline V gene lookup returns CDR1 DFQATT and CDR2 SNEGSKA (reference sequence). This clonotype was recorded at least ten times. Sample: blood. The chain has TRBV20-1 and TRBJ2-3; D might be TRBD1 (6 bases). This TCR was sampled from a woman aged 55-69 years with Graves' hyperthyroidism. This CDR3 is CSARAGARPTDTQYF. CDR3 DNA sequence: TGCAGTGCTAGAGCAGGGGCCCGTCCCACAGATACGCAGTATTTT.